Listed below are T cell receptor beta chains from one sample, sequenced in a study of blood T cell repertoires in COVID-19. Method: immunoSEQ multiplex PCR; TCRdb's copy keeps in-frame clones and lacks some. The table lists under 300,000 clones, around 84% of them singletons, with 1.5% in the top ten. The source material was peripheral blood. Every receptor here comes from a woman aged 40-49 years who had recovered from COVID-19. Both conserved end residues are part of each CDR3. Each record gives: J gene, D gene, V gene, CDR3 DNA, CDR3 protein. A D gene is named only where the DNA matches it firmly.

>TRBJ2-4|NA|TRBV30
TGTGCCTGGAGTGAACAATGGGGCGGACAGCCGCTAGCCAAAAACATTCAGTACTTC
CAWSEQWGGQPLAKNIQYF
>TRBJ2-3|NA|TRBV13
TGTGCCAGCAGCTTGCAGAGCACAGATACGCAGTATTTT
CASSLQSTDTQYF
>TRBJ1-1|TRBD1|TRBV5-1
TGCGCCAGCAGCGACAGGGGGAACACTGAAGCTTTCTTT
CASSDRGNTEAFF
>TRBJ1-1|TRBD1|TRBV2
TGTGCCAGCGGACAGGGGTACACTGAAGCTTTCTTT
CASGQGYTEAFF
>TRBJ1-5|TRBD1|TRBV10-3
TGTGCCATCAGTGAGTCGGGACAGTCCCAGGGTAGTCAGCCCCAGCATTTT
CAISESGQSQGSQPQHF
>TRBJ2-5|TRBD2|TRBV4-2
TGTGCCAGCAGCCAGGGGGAGGGGACCCAGTACTTC
CASSQGEGTQYF
>TRBJ2-3|NA|TRBV11-3
TGTGCCAGCAGCCGCCCGGGACTGTCAGATACGCAGTATTTT
CASSRPGLSDTQYF
>TRBJ1-6|NA|TRBV7-9
TGTGCCAGCAGCTTACAGGGGAATAATTCACCCCTCCACTTT
CASSLQGNNSPLHF
>TRBJ2-4|NA|TRBV11-3
TGTGCCAGCAGCCCCCAGGGACGAGGGCTAGCGAAAAACATTCAGTACTTC
CASSPQGRGLAKNIQYF
>TRBJ2-7|NA|TRBV29-1
TGCAGCGTTGTAGACTCTACCTACGAGCAGTACTTC
CSVVDSTYEQYF
>TRBJ2-1|NA|TRBV10-3
TGTGCCATCAGTGAGTCCATCTCTAGGGGCAATGAGCAGTTCTTC
CAISESISRGNEQFF
>TRBJ1-3|NA|TRBV5-6
TGTGCCAGCAGCCAACCCTGGAGCAGCTCTGGAAACACCATATATTTT
CASSQPWSSSGNTIYF
>TRBJ2-3|TRBD2|TRBV7-9
TGTGCCAGCAGCTCGCTATTAGCGGGGCTCAACACAGATACGCAGTATTTT
CASSSLLAGLNTDTQYF
>TRBJ2-3|TRBD1|TRBV19
TGTGCCAGTAGTTTAAGTGACAGGGGAGATACGCAGTATTTT
CASSLSDRGDTQYF
>TRBJ1-3|NA|TRBV5-1
TGCGCCAGCAGAGCCGGGACAAGCTCTGGAAACACCATATATTTT
CASRAGTSSGNTIYF
>TRBJ1-5|NA|TRBV12-2
TGTGCAAGTCGCTCCGTGGGGGGACGGCTTTATAGCAATCAGCCCCAGCATTTT
CASRSVGGRLYSNQPQHF